This T cell receptor (beta chain) was obtained from a study of blood T cell repertoires in COVID-19. The authors' processing: Estimation of nucleated cell counts relied on the amplification of reference gene primers. The method was immunoSEQ multiplex PCR; TCRdb's version includes in-frame clones alone and lacks a portion of them. From that table come the V and J calls and clone size; the DNA was used to work out D and trimming. The sample contains about 240,000 clones, roughly 87% of which appear only once. CDR3 size: 19 residues. The chain joins TRBV21-1 to TRBJ2-3; TRBD2 is taken as the D call from the table, unchecked against the DNA. TRBV21-1 constitutes a pseudogene. Sequencing was performed on peripheral blood. The TCR was taken from a woman aged 30 to 39 with acute or convalescent COVID-19. CDR3: CASSNSSAGTSGSTDTQYF. The CDR3 coding sequence is TGTGCCAGCAGCAACTCCTCTGCCGGGACTAGCGGGAGCACAGATACGCAGTATTTT.